These 29 T cell receptor beta chains originate from one sample sequenced in a study of T-cell memory formation after mild COVID-19. TCRdb re-derived calls from the 5' RACE reads in MiXCR, one entry per CDR3 protein. The sample lists under 550,000 distinct CDR3 sequences, roughly 20% seen once, with over 9% in the top ten. The material sequenced was PBMCs or a T cell subset sorted from them (not recorded which). Receptor source: an adult woman who had mild COVID-19 (a few samples of this study predate the infection). Cell type and time point are not known.

This clonotype was detected only a few times. The chain uses TRBV7-8 and TRBJ1-2; no reliable D call. Per germline, CDR1 SGHVS and CDR2 FQNEAQ. The CDR3 has 14 amino acids. Trimming left V 5 bases short and J 4 bases short, with 14 bases between. The CDR3 is CASSLGATGYGYTF. The CDR3 DNA follows: TGTGCCAGCAGCCTGGGAGCGACGGGCTATGGCTACACCTTC.

This clonotype came up a few times. The rearrangement uses TRBV4-2 and TRBJ2-2, with D perhaps matching TRBD1 or TRBD2 (6 bases each). The V gene lost 4 bases and the J gene lost 4 bases, with 16 bases spanning the gap. CDR3 size: 16 residues. Germline V gives CDR1 LGHNA, CDR2 YNFKEQ. CDR3 region: CASSLPRGESTGELFF. CDR3 DNA: TGTGCCAGCAGCCTCCCGAGGGGGGAGAGCACCGGGGAGCTGTTTTTT.

V gene TRBV6-2 or TRBV6-3 combines with J gene TRBJ2-7, with TRBD1 identical over 8 bases. Germline V gives CDR1 MNHEY, CDR2 SVGEGT. The CDR3 contains 15 residues. The V gene end was trimmed by 6 bases and the J gene end by 0 bases; junction bases not matched to a gene: 7. The CDR3 DNA reads as TGTGCCAGCAGGAGGGACAGGCTAAGCTCCTACGAGCAGTACTTC. This gives the protein CASRRDRLSSYEQYF.

V and J are TRBV18 and TRBJ2-5; 8 positions match TRBD1. The CDR3 contains 15 residues. In germline, CDR1 is KGHSH, CDR2 LQKENI. V shed 1 base, J shed 5 bases, and the junction held 6 bases outside the gene matches. The CDR3, as DNA: TGTGCCAGCTCACCACGTCAGGGGGCTACGGAGACCCAGTACTTC. Protein product: CASSPRQGATETQYF.

The chain combines TRBV10-3 with TRBJ2-1, with TRBD1 identical over 8 bases. Germline loops: CDR1 ENHRY, CDR2 SYGVKD. With V trimmed by 10 bases and J by 6 bases, 14 bases remained unmatched. The CDR3 is 15 amino acids. The CDR3 loop reads CATSNRGQASNEQFF. The CDR3 nucleotides are TGTGCCACGAGCAATAGGGGACAGGCTTCCAATGAGCAGTTCTTC.

A few counts support this clonotype. This sequence joins TRBV19 and TRBJ2-3, with D perhaps given as TRBD1 or TRBD2 (5 bases each). The CDR3 has 13 amino acids. V was cut by 11 bases and J by 6 bases, with 18 bases left in between. Germline V gene sequence: CDR1 LNHDA, CDR2 SQIVND (reference sequence). This CDR3 reads CAGIWDAMDTQYF. The CDR3 DNA follows: TGTGCCGGTATTTGGGACGCAATGGATACGCAGTATTTT.

This clonotype was found a few times. This rearrangement joins TRBV20-1 to TRBJ2-4, with D perhaps TRBD2 (5 bases). Trimming shortened V by 3 bases and J by 2 bases, and 11 bases separated the two germline ends. CDR3 size: 14 residues. Germline V gene data show CDR1 as DFQATT and CDR2 as SNEGSKA (reference sequence). The CDR3 protein is CSASAGVTKNIQYF. The CDR3, as DNA: TGCAGTGCTAGTGCCGGGGTTACCAAAAACATTCAGTACTTC.

A remark on this clonotype: The junction and the germline gene differ at one end; a read error may be behind it. The chain combines TRBV14 with TRBJ1-2; a possible D gene is TRBD1 (5 bases). The CDR3 has 19 residues. From germline, CDR1 is SGHDN and CDR2 FVKESK. CDR3 DNA sequence: TGTGCCATCAGCGGAAGCGAGGGGCTGCCCATAAGAGATAACTATGGCTACACCTTC. Encoded protein: CAISGSEGLPIRDNYGYTF.

V and J are TRBV12-3 or TRBV12-4 and TRBJ2-7; D not resolved. The CDR3 totals 8 residues. This chain's CDR3 is CGPFEQYF. The CDR3, as DNA: TGTGGTCCCTTCGAGCAGTACTTC.

This clonotype was counted many times. V usage is TRBV6-5 and J usage is TRBJ2-7; D could derive from TRBD1 or TRBD2 (6 bases each). V shed 5 bases and J shed 2 bases, with 10 bases lying between them. Per the germline V gene, CDR1 is MNHEY and CDR2 is SVGAGI. This CDR3 contains 13 residues. As DNA, the CDR3 is TGTGCCAGCAGTCCTAGGGGGGCCTACGAGCAGTACTTC. Translated: CASSPRGAYEQYF.

This clonotype was detected only a few times. The V call is TRBV20-1, the J call TRBJ2-1, with TRBD2 identical over 7 bases. The CDR3 consists of 15 residues. The V segment lost 2 bases and the J segment 2 bases; nucleotides outside the gene matches: 6. The V gene's germline CDR1 is DFQATT and CDR2 SNEGSKA (reference sequence). CDR3 DNA: TGCAGTGCTAGAACTACGGGAGGAGCCTACAATGAGCAGTTCTTC. The encoded protein is CSARTTGGAYNEQFF.

This clonotype has more than one count but fewer than ten. This may arise from a read error, as a much more abundant clone is one base away. The chain employs TRBV7-9 and TRBJ2-7; 9 nucleotides line up with TRBD1. Germline V gene lookup returns CDR1 SEHNR and CDR2 FQNEAQ (reference sequence). The CDR3 loop spans 14 amino acids. V trimming: 5 bases; J trimming: 5 bases; junction bases outside the gene matches: 7. The CDR3 DNA reads TGTGCCAGCAGCCACCGGGACAGGGACGACGAGCAGTACTTC. Residues: CASSHRDRDDEQYF.

This clonotype has only a few counts. The chain joins TRBV5-1 to TRBJ1-3; D call uncertain. Trimming took 5 bases from V and 0 from J, leaving 9 bases between them. This CDR3 is 14 amino acids long. Germline CDR1 SGHRS, CDR2 YFSETQ. CDR3 amino acids: CASSDGGSGNTIYF. In nucleotides, the CDR3 is TGCGCCAGCAGTGATGGCGGCTCTGGAAACACCATATATTTT.

The rearrangement joins TRBV12-3 or TRBV12-4 to TRBJ2-7; TRBD2 agrees at 8 bases. CDR3 length equals 14 residues. V dropped 6 bases and J dropped 6; count of bases not matched to a gene: 10. The CDR3 spells CASSRRGVLGEQYF. The CDR3, as DNA: TGTGCCAGCAGCCGGCGGGGGGTTTTAGGCGAGCAGTACTTC.

This clonotype was picked up a small number of times. The gene calls are TRBV9 and TRBJ2-3; 7 bases fit TRBD1. The junction had 7 bases not matched to a gene; V was cut back by 0 bases and J by 6 bases. The germline V gene encodes CDR1 SGDLS and CDR2 YYNGEE. The CDR3 is made up of 15 amino acids. This CDR3 is CASSVAGGSIDTQYF. The DNA of the CDR3 is TGTGCCAGCAGCGTAGCAGGGGGTTCGATCGATACGCAGTATTTT. Variable domain in full (rest from reference TRBV9 and TRBJ2-3): DSGVTQTPKHLITATGQRVTLRCSPRSGDLSVYWYQQSLDQGLQFLIQYYNGEERAKGNILERFSAQQFPDLHSELNLSSLELGDSALYFCASSVAGGSIDTQYFGPGTRLTVL.

The chain is built from TRBV29-1 and TRBJ2-1; D not resolved. With 6 bases removed from V and 0 bases from J, the gap between germline ends came to 15 bases. Germline V lookup: CDR1 SQVTM, CDR2 ANQGSEA. This CDR3 comprises 15 residues. The CDR3 DNA is TGCAGCGTGCACACAGCTCCAAGCTCCTACAATGAGCAGTTCTTC. Encoded protein: CSVHTAPSSYNEQFF.

The chain recombines TRBV30 with TRBJ2-1; D remains unclear. This CDR3 spans 16 amino acids. The germline gives CDR1 GTSNPN, CDR2 SVGIG (reference sequence). V was cut by 3 bases and J by 0 bases, with 15 bases left in between. In DNA, the CDR3 is TGTGCCTGGAGGAAAGAAAGATCTTACTCCTACAATGAGCAGTTCTTC. It codes for CAWRKERSYSYNEQFF.

This clonotype has just a few counts. V and J are TRBV3-1 and TRBJ1-1, with D perhaps TRBD1 (5 bases). The CDR3 has 13 amino acids. Trimming left V 2 bases short and J 10 bases short, with 14 bases between. Germline CDR1 LGHDT, CDR2 YNNKEL (reference sequence). The CDR3 here is CASSQHGPGRAFF. CDR3 nucleotides: TGTGCCAGCAGCCAACACGGACCAGGGCGAGCTTTCTTT. The full variable domain, with the rest looked up from reference TRBV3-1 and TRBJ1-1, is DTAVSQTPKYLVTQMGNDKSIKCEQNLGHDTMYWYKQDSKKFLKIMFSYNNKELIINETVPNRFSPKSPDKAHLNLHINSLELGDSAVYFCASSQHGPGRAFFGQGTRLTVV.

This clonotype was detected a few times. The gene calls are TRBV20-1 and TRBJ2-3, with TRBD1 matching over 9 bases. This CDR3 is 17 amino acids long. The J segment lost 1 base and the V segment lost 0 bases, leaving 8 bases of the junction unmatched. The germline gives CDR1 DFQATT, CDR2 SNEGSKA (reference sequence). The CDR3 spells CSARDLGRTGGTDTQYF. The DNA for the CDR3 is TGCAGTGCTAGAGATTTGGGGAGGACAGGGGGCACAGATACGCAGTATTTT.

This clonotype was observed a handful of times. The chain couples TRBV27 to TRBJ2-2; D remains unclear. CDR1 is MNHEY, CDR2 SMNVEV, per germline (reference sequence). The CDR3 spans 12 residues. V lost 6 bases to trimming and J lost 9 bases, with 11 bases between them. The CDR3, as DNA: TGTGCCAGCAGCCCCAACGCCAGGGAGCTGTTTTTT. It encodes CASSPNARELFF.

This clonotype was detected a few times. The chain is built from TRBV11-2 and TRBJ1-1; 11 bases agree with TRBD1. Losses at the gene ends were 5 bases for V and 4 bases for J; bases not matched to a gene: 6. Germline CDR1 SGHAT, CDR2 FQNNGV. The CDR3 is made up of 15 amino acids. The CDR3 nucleotides are TGTGCCAGCAGCCCGCTCGGGACAGGGGGCACTGAAGCTTTCTTT. Its protein is CASSPLGTGGTEAFF.

The V gene is TRBV4-3, the J gene TRBJ2-7; 12 nucleotides line up with TRBD2. The CDR3 is made up of 14 amino acids. V gave up 1 base and J gave up 8 bases; unmatched junction bases: 3. Germline V gene lookup returns CDR1 LGHNA and CDR2 YSLEER. The CDR3 coding sequence is TGCGCCAGCAGCCAAGGACTAGCGGGAGAGCAGCAGTACTTC. The encoded protein is CASSQGLAGEQQYF.

This chain connects TRBV11-2 to TRBJ2-2; D could derive from TRBD1 or TRBD2 (5 bases each). V was clipped by 1 base and J by 4 bases, with 10 bases between them. The CDR3 totals 15 residues. Germline assignment: CDR1 SGHAT and CDR2 FQNNGV. For the CDR3, the DNA is TGTGCCAGCAGCTTAGGGTGGGGACCCACCGGGGAGCTGTTTTTT. This encodes CASSLGWGPTGELFF.

This clonotype was recorded many times. The chain combines TRBV12-3 or TRBV12-4 with TRBJ2-1; 11 bases line up with TRBD2. The length of the CDR3 is 16 residues. Trimming cost V 8 bases and J 3 bases; bases outside gene matches: 9. This chain's CDR3 is CASGIKTSGSYNEQFF. The CDR3 DNA follows: TGTGCCAGCGGAATTAAAACTAGCGGGAGCTACAATGAGCAGTTCTTC.

The rearrangement links TRBV25-1 to TRBJ1-1; possibly TRBD1 for D (5 bases). V lost 5 bases, J lost 11 bases, and 12 bases lay in between. This CDR3 is 11 amino acids long. Germline values: CDR1 MGHDK, CDR2 SYGVNS. The CDR3 loop reads CASSFEGPAFF. The CDR3 nucleotides read TGTGCCAGCAGTTTTGAGGGACCGGCTTTCTTT.

V and J are TRBV6-2 or TRBV6-3 and TRBJ2-5; D may be TRBD2 (6 bases). Looked up from germline, CDR1 is MNHEY and CDR2 is SVGEGT. Trimming shortened V by 5 bases and J by 1 base, and 29 bases separated the two germline ends. The length of the CDR3 is 20 residues. As DNA, the CDR3 is TGTGCCAGCAGTCGCGATTTGGAACCCCGGGACTCTCGCCCCCAAGAGACCCAGTACTTC. It is translated as CASSRDLEPRDSRPQETQYF.

This clonotype has only a few counts. V usage is TRBV7-2 and J usage is TRBJ1-1, with TRBD1 matching 11 bases. V was pared by 5 bases and J by 3 bases, with 8 bases of the junction left unmatched. Germline-derived CDR1 and CDR2 are SGHTA and FQGNSA. The CDR3 runs to 16 residues. DNA for the CDR3: TGTGCCAGCAGCATTGGGGACAGGGGGTCCCACACTGAAGCTTTCTTT. Amino acids: CASSIGDRGSHTEAFF.

The chain joins TRBV10-3 to TRBJ2-7; the D gene could be TRBD1 or TRBD2 (5 bases each). The V end was cut by 5 bases, the J end by 2 bases, with 13 bases between. The CDR3 sequence is 14 residues long. Germline V gives CDR1 ENHRY, CDR2 SYGVKD. The CDR3 is CAISSGKGPYEQYF. DNA for the CDR3: TGTGCCATCAGTAGCGGAAAGGGACCCTACGAGCAGTACTTC.

The sample holds a few counts of this clonotype. The chain has TRBV12-3 or TRBV12-4 and TRBJ2-1; possibly TRBD2 for D (5 bases). This CDR3 has 16 residues. V lost 1 base and J lost 7, with 17 bases in between. CDR3 region: CASSLVSSNTGNEQFF. In DNA, the CDR3 is TGTGCCAGCAGTTTAGTGTCTAGCAATACGGGAAATGAGCAGTTCTTC.